This TCR beta chain derives from a study of blood T cell repertoires in COVID-19. Overall study context: Nucleic acid was either cDNA or gDNA, and it came from T cells, B-cell-depleted T cells, or PBMCs.

Only in-frame clones appear in the TCRdb table, and some are missing; sequencing was by immunoSEQ multiplex PCR. Among under 300,000 clones listed, 65% to 90% were seen once. V lost 4 bases to trimming and J lost 2 bases, with 13 bases between them. Germline loops: CDR1 SGDLS, CDR2 YYNGEE. This CDR3 is 14 amino acids long. Participants came from 24 US areas, aged roughly 18 to 100 years. The receptor was derived from a young man who had recovered from COVID-19. V and J are TRBV9 and TRBJ2-7, with a weak D call TRBD1 (6 bases). The source material was PBMCs or T cells enriched from blood (not recorded which). The CDR3 DNA reads TGTGCCAGCAGCCCGTGGGACATCCCCTACGAGCAGTACTTC. This translates into CASSPWDIPYEQYF.